A selection of T cell receptor beta chains follows, all from one sample in a study of graft-versus-host responses after intestinal transplantation. The protocol was immunoSEQ multiplex PCR, while the TCRdb copy is restricted to in-frame clones and leaves out a portion. The table shows some 90,000 clones, with under 95% occurring only once. What these receptors recognize is not known. Sequencing was performed on unstimulated CD8+ T cells sorted from spleen or lymph node cells, taken before transplant. These receptors were collected from a human donor who was the organ donor for an intestinal transplant. Each CDR3 is given with its conserved first and last residue. A D gene is named only where the DNA matches it firmly. Clone size is stated in some rows and not others, as once, few, many or a class when expanded.

j_call: TRBJ1-2
v_call: TRBV6-5
d_call: TRBD1
clone_size: -
cdr3_aa: CASSPQGSNYGYTF
cdr3_nt: TGTGCCAGCAGTCCACAGGGGTCTAACTATGGCTACACCTTC

j_call: TRBJ2-7
v_call: TRBV15
d_call: -
clone_size: -
cdr3_aa: CATSAAESSYEQYF
cdr3_nt: TGTGCCACTTCGGCGGCAGAAAGCTCCTACGAGCAGTACTTC

j_call: TRBJ2-3
v_call: TRBV6-6
d_call: TRBD2
clone_size: -
cdr3_aa: CASSLWGSGGQDTQYF
cdr3_nt: TGTGCCAGCAGTTTATGGGGGAGCGGGGGCCAAGATACGCAGTATTTT

j_call: TRBJ1-5
v_call: TRBV7-6
d_call: TRBD1
clone_size: -
cdr3_aa: CASSLVDRGQPQHF
cdr3_nt: TGTGCCAGCAGCTTAGTGGACAGGGGCCAGCCCCAGCATTTT

j_call: TRBJ1-1
v_call: TRBV7-6
d_call: -
clone_size: -
cdr3_aa: CASKGDNTEAFF
cdr3_nt: TGTGCCAGCAAGGGGGACAACACTGAAGCTTTCTTT

j_call: TRBJ1-2
v_call: TRBV6-6
d_call: -
clone_size: -
cdr3_aa: CASSYPPGSYGYTF
cdr3_nt: TGTGCCAGCAGTTACCCCCCAGGAAGCTATGGCTACACCTTC

j_call: TRBJ1-1
v_call: TRBV19
d_call: -
clone_size: -
cdr3_aa: CASSMRVSEAFF
cdr3_nt: TGTGCCAGTAGTATGCGGGTGTCTGAAGCTTTCTTT

j_call: TRBJ2-5
v_call: TRBV9
d_call: TRBD2
clone_size: -
cdr3_aa: CASSVAASGGEFQETQYF
cdr3_nt: TGTGCCAGCAGCGTAGCGGCTAGCGGGGGGGAATTCCAAGAGACCCAGTACTTC

j_call: TRBJ2-7
v_call: TRBV10-3
d_call: -
clone_size: -
cdr3_aa: CAISDSSGKGDPYEQYF
cdr3_nt: TGTGCCATCAGTGACTCCTCAGGGAAGGGGGATCCCTACGAGCAGTACTTC

j_call: TRBJ1-1
v_call: TRBV19
d_call: -
clone_size: -
cdr3_aa: CASSIGEMGAFF
cdr3_nt: TGTGCCAGTAGTATTGGGGAGATGGGAGCTTTCTTT

j_call: TRBJ2-7
v_call: TRBV9
d_call: -
clone_size: -
cdr3_aa: CASSVEDNRYEQYF
cdr3_nt: TGTGCCAGCAGCGTAGAGGACAATCGCTACGAGCAGTACTTC

j_call: TRBJ1-1
v_call: TRBV2
d_call: TRBD1
clone_size: -
cdr3_aa: CASRQGQGEAEAFF
cdr3_nt: TGTGCCAGCAGGCAGGGACAGGGGGAGGCTGAAGCTTTCTTT

j_call: TRBJ2-1
v_call: TRBV6-6
d_call: TRBD2
clone_size: -
cdr3_aa: CASSYSFAGGNNEQFF
cdr3_nt: TGTGCCAGCAGTTACTCTTTTGCGGGGGGCAACAATGAGCAGTTCTTC

j_call: TRBJ1-1
v_call: TRBV7-9
d_call: -
clone_size: -
cdr3_aa: CASRGTGSEAFF
cdr3_nt: TGTGCCAGCAGGGGTACGGGATCTGAAGCTTTCTTT

j_call: TRBJ2-3
v_call: TRBV7-3
d_call: -
clone_size: -
cdr3_aa: CASSLRGPPSTDTQYF
cdr3_nt: TGTGCCAGCAGCTTGCGGGGCCCCCCTAGCACAGATACGCAGTATTTT

j_call: TRBJ1-6
v_call: TRBV4-1
d_call: -
clone_size: -
cdr3_aa: CASSQGLWGGSPLHF
cdr3_nt: TGCGCCAGCAGCCAAGGACTCTGGGGAGGTTCACCCCTCCACTTT

j_call: TRBJ1-3
v_call: TRBV14
d_call: TRBD1
clone_size: -
cdr3_aa: CASRSSDRASGNTIYF
cdr3_nt: TGTGCCAGCAGGAGCTCCGACAGGGCCTCTGGAAACACCATATATTTT

j_call: TRBJ2-7
v_call: TRBV4-2
d_call: TRBD2
clone_size: -
cdr3_aa: CASSQGVARGGAFDEQYF
cdr3_nt: TGTGCCAGCAGCCAAGGTGTGGCGCGGGGGGGCGCTTTCGACGAGCAGTACTTC

j_call: TRBJ2-7
v_call: TRBV4-2
d_call: -
clone_size: -
cdr3_aa: CASSPAGSSYEQYF
cdr3_nt: TGTGCCAGCAGCCCCGCGGGAAGCTCCTACGAGCAGTACTTC

j_call: TRBJ2-3
v_call: TRBV28
d_call: -
clone_size: -
cdr3_aa: CASSLVQEGTGGGDTQYF
cdr3_nt: TGTGCCAGCAGTCTCGTCCAGGAGGGGACTGGCGGGGGCGATACGCAGTATTTT

j_call: TRBJ2-7
v_call: TRBV6-5
d_call: -
clone_size: -
cdr3_aa: CASSPTGSYEQYF
cdr3_nt: TGTGCCAGCAGCCCGACAGGTTCCTACGAGCAGTACTTC

j_call: TRBJ2-2
v_call: TRBV7-6
d_call: -
clone_size: -
cdr3_aa: CASSRGDGELFF
cdr3_nt: TGTGCCAGCAGCCGGGGTGACGGGGAGCTGTTTTTT

j_call: TRBJ1-2
v_call: TRBV13
d_call: TRBD1
clone_size: -
cdr3_aa: CASSQTLGTGTYGYTF
cdr3_nt: TGTGCCAGCAGCCAGACTCTCGGGACAGGGACCTATGGCTACACCTTC

j_call: TRBJ1-1
v_call: TRBV5-5
d_call: -
clone_size: -
cdr3_aa: CASSFDMNTEAFF
cdr3_nt: TGTGCCAGCAGCTTTGACATGAACACTGAAGCTTTCTTT

j_call: TRBJ2-7
v_call: TRBV5-1
d_call: -
clone_size: -
cdr3_aa: CASSHTGPSYEQYF
cdr3_nt: TGCGCCAGCAGCCATACAGGGCCCTCCTACGAGCAGTACTTC

j_call: TRBJ1-2
v_call: TRBV4-3
d_call: -
clone_size: once
cdr3_aa: CASSRKQGWDGYTF
cdr3_nt: TGCGCCAGCAGCCGGAAACAGGGTTGGGACGGCTACACCTTC

j_call: TRBJ2-7
v_call: TRBV5-1
d_call: TRBD2
clone_size: -
cdr3_aa: CASSWGPVAGAYEQYF
cdr3_nt: TGCGCCAGCAGCTGGGGTCCGGTAGCGGGGGCCTACGAGCAGTACTTC

j_call: TRBJ2-7
v_call: TRBV4-3
d_call: -
clone_size: -
cdr3_aa: CASSQEFRDYYEQYF
cdr3_nt: TGCGCCAGCAGCCAAGAGTTTCGAGATTACTACGAGCAGTACTTC

j_call: TRBJ2-7
v_call: TRBV2
d_call: TRBD1
clone_size: -
cdr3_aa: CAWGTGTYEQYF
cdr3_nt: TGTGCCTGGGGGACAGGGACCTACGAGCAGTACTTC

j_call: TRBJ1-4
v_call: TRBV7-2
d_call: -
clone_size: -
cdr3_aa: CASSLERWAGPNEKLFF
cdr3_nt: TGTGCCAGCAGCTTAGAACGGTGGGCGGGCCCCAATGAAAAACTGTTTTTT

j_call: TRBJ2-1
v_call: TRBV9
d_call: TRBD2
clone_size: -
cdr3_aa: CASGRGGGAANEQFF
cdr3_nt: TGTGCCAGCGGACGGGGGGGCGGGGCGGCGAATGAGCAGTTCTTC

j_call: TRBJ1-2
v_call: TRBV9
d_call: TRBD1
clone_size: -
cdr3_aa: CASSVGDRYGYTF
cdr3_nt: TGTGCCAGCAGCGTAGGGGACAGATATGGCTACACCTTC

j_call: TRBJ1-5
v_call: TRBV27
d_call: -
clone_size: -
cdr3_aa: CASSSIEEVAQHF
cdr3_nt: TGTGCCAGCAGCTCCATAGAGGAGGTGGCCCAGCATTTT

j_call: TRBJ2-7
v_call: TRBV2
d_call: TRBD1
clone_size: -
cdr3_aa: CASVGQGYEQYF
cdr3_nt: TGTGCCAGCGTCGGACAGGGGTACGAGCAGTACTTC

j_call: TRBJ1-1
v_call: TRBV20-1
d_call: -
clone_size: -
cdr3_aa: CSASGGTEAFF
cdr3_nt: TGCAGTGCTAGTGGAGGAACTGAAGCTTTCTTT

j_call: TRBJ1-4
v_call: TRBV19
d_call: -
clone_size: few
cdr3_aa: CASSYWLGEKLFF
cdr3_nt: TGTGCCAGTAGTTATTGGTTGGGCGAAAAACTGTTTTTT

j_call: TRBJ1-1
v_call: TRBV27
d_call: TRBD1
clone_size: -
cdr3_aa: CASSPGGLTEAFF
cdr3_nt: TGTGCCAGCAGTCCAGGGGGTCTCACTGAAGCTTTCTTT

j_call: TRBJ1-1
v_call: TRBV2
d_call: TRBD1
clone_size: -
cdr3_aa: CANKPERGPNTEAFF
cdr3_nt: TGTGCCAACAAGCCCGAGAGGGGGCCGAACACTGAAGCTTTCTTT

j_call: TRBJ2-3
v_call: TRBV2
d_call: -
clone_size: -
cdr3_aa: CASSGGQQGIGDTQYF
cdr3_nt: TGTGCCAGCAGTGGCGGACAGCAAGGGATAGGGGATACGCAGTATTTT

j_call: TRBJ2-3
v_call: TRBV9
d_call: -
clone_size: -
cdr3_aa: CASSLGGTTDTQYF
cdr3_nt: TGTGCCAGCAGTCTTGGCGGGACCACAGATACGCAGTATTTT

j_call: TRBJ2-6
v_call: TRBV27
d_call: -
clone_size: -
cdr3_aa: CASSHLAGANVLTF
cdr3_nt: TGTGCCAGCAGCCACTTAGCTGGGGCCAACGTCCTGACTTTC

j_call: TRBJ1-1
v_call: TRBV7-8
d_call: -
clone_size: -
cdr3_aa: CASSLHPPRVGDTEAFF
cdr3_nt: TGTGCCAGCAGCTTACACCCCCCGCGGGTGGGTGACACTGAAGCTTTCTTT

j_call: TRBJ2-1
v_call: TRBV27
d_call: TRBD1
clone_size: -
cdr3_aa: CASSHTTGSSIKGSYNEQFF
cdr3_nt: TGTGCCAGCAGCCATACGACAGGGTCCTCAATTAAGGGCTCCTACAATGAGCAGTTCTTC

j_call: TRBJ2-6
v_call: TRBV6-9
d_call: -
clone_size: -
cdr3_aa: CASSYPGLGANVLTF
cdr3_nt: TGTGCCAGCAGTTATCCTGGGCTCGGGGCCAACGTCCTGACTTTC

j_call: TRBJ1-6
v_call: TRBV19
d_call: TRBD1
clone_size: -
cdr3_aa: CASRQGANSPLHF
cdr3_nt: TGTGCCAGCCGACAGGGGGCTAATTCACCCCTCCACTTT

j_call: TRBJ2-7
v_call: TRBV4-3
d_call: TRBD2
clone_size: -
cdr3_aa: CASSQEYGGTSGGALDEQYF
cdr3_nt: TGCGCCAGCAGCCAAGAATACGGGGGGACTAGCGGGGGGGCCTTAGACGAGCAGTACTTC

j_call: TRBJ1-1
v_call: TRBV4-3
d_call: -
clone_size: -
cdr3_aa: CASSQAITSEAFF
cdr3_nt: TGCGCCAGCAGCCAGGCCATTACAAGTGAAGCTTTCTTT

j_call: TRBJ1-5
v_call: TRBV6-5
d_call: -
clone_size: -
cdr3_aa: CASRQSNQPQHF
cdr3_nt: TGTGCCAGCCGACAGAGCAATCAGCCCCAGCATTTT

j_call: TRBJ2-7
v_call: TRBV6-1
d_call: -
clone_size: -
cdr3_aa: CASSVRDSSYEQYF
cdr3_nt: TGTGCCAGCAGTGTAAGAGACAGCTCCTACGAGCAGTACTTC